This T cell receptor (beta chain) was sequenced during a study of T cell responses to AZD1222 COVID-19 vaccine. Generated by immunoSEQ multiplex PCR, the TCRdb table keeps only in-frame clones and is missing some. The table has about 88,000 clones, about nine tenths seen once. About this clone itself: Antigen unknown.

Study results and caveats: Among AZD1222 vaccinees, only five to seven were seropositive at baseline.

V lost 4 bases and J lost 7, with 11 bases in between. CDR3 size: 14 residues. In germline, CDR1 is ENHRY, CDR2 SYGVKD. The receptor was derived from an adult who received the AZD1222 COVID-19 vaccine. Sequenced here: peripheral blood, sampled 28 days after the second AZD1222 dose. The rearrangement uses TRBV10-3 and TRBJ1-6; no definite D call. The CDR3 coding sequence is TGTGCCATCAGTGTTACCGAAATGAATTCACCCCTCCACTTT. Protein sequence: CAISVTEMNSPLHF.